The 31 T cell receptor beta chains below all came from one sample that was sequenced in a study of identical twins. TCRdb analysed the 5' RACE reads with MiXCR anew, one entry per CDR3 protein. The sample lists hundreds of thousands of distinct CDR3 sequences, about 8.9% occurring once. The data were also submitted as part of a second study, on yellow fever vaccine responses in identical twins.

Specimen: memory (CD45RO+) T cells sorted from blood. These receptors were taken from a woman aged 18-29 years in good health.

This clonotype was observed a handful of times. J is TRBJ2-5 and V is TRBV27; 12 nucleotides line up with TRBD2. The germline V gene encodes CDR1 MNHEY and CDR2 SMNVEV (reference sequence). After removal of 4 bases from V and 2 bases from J, the junction contained 8 bases not matched to a gene. The CDR3 consists of 17 residues. CDR3 in DNA: TGTGCCAGCAGTTCACTAGCGGGAGGCGGGGTACAAGAGACCCAGTACTTC. It translates to CASSSLAGGGVQETQYF.

This clonotype has ten or more counts. The chain carries TRBV6-2 or TRBV6-3 and TRBJ2-2; D possibly corresponds to TRBD1 (5 bases). V was pared by 7 bases and J by 4 bases, with 10 bases between. Germline loops: CDR1 MNHEY, CDR2 SVGEGT. This CDR3 is 13 amino acids long. CDR3 sequence reads: CASNYRGTGELFF. The CDR3 DNA follows: TGTGCCAGCAACTATAGGGGCACCGGGGAGCTGTTTTTT.

In this sample, this clonotype turned up many times. The rearrangement links TRBV5-1 to TRBJ2-1; 10 nucleotides match TRBD2. After removal of 0 bases from V and 7 bases from J, the junction contained 7 bases not matched to a gene. Germline CDR1 is SGHRS and CDR2 is YFSETQ. The CDR3 is made up of 16 amino acids. This CDR3 is CASSLASLAGGNEQFF. As DNA, the CDR3 is TGCGCCAGCAGCTTGGCGTCGTTAGCGGGAGGTAATGAGCAGTTCTTC. The entire variable domain, with the rest obtained from reference TRBV5-1 and TRBJ2-1, is as follows: KAGVTQTPRYLIKTRGQQVTLSCSPISGHRSVSWYQQTPGQGLQFLFEYFSETQRNKGNFPGRFSGRQFSNSRSEMNVSTLELGDSALYLCASSLASLAGGNEQFFGPGTRLTVL.

The table lists this clonotype with a few counts. The chain couples TRBV7-7 to TRBJ2-2, with 10 bases lining up with TRBD2. The CDR3 totals 15 residues. Germline V lookup: CDR1 SSHAT, CDR2 FNYEAQ (reference sequence). V lost 5 bases to trimming and J lost 3 bases; unmatched junction nucleotides: 3. Here the CDR3 DNA reads TGTGCCAGCAGCCCAGCGGGGGGGTACACCGGGGAGCTGTTTTTT. Translated, it gives CASSPAGGYTGELFF.

The chain joins TRBV27 to TRBJ1-4; 9 bases fit TRBD1. The V gene end was trimmed by 10 bases and the J gene end by 2 bases; junction bases not matched to a gene: 5. Germline loops: CDR1 MNHEY, CDR2 SMNVEV (reference sequence). The CDR3 length is 14 residues. CDR3 sequence (DNA): TGTGCCACCAGACAGGGGGTCACTAATGAAAAACTGTTTTTT. Translated, it gives CATRQGVTNEKLFF.

This clonotype was seen repeatedly, ten times or more. The chain uses TRBV3-1 and TRBJ1-1, with 7 positions matching TRBD1. The CDR3 sequence is 15 residues long. Looked up from germline, CDR1 is LGHDT and CDR2 is YNNKEL (reference sequence). V gave up 4 bases and J gave up 4 bases; unmatched junction bases: 9. In DNA form, the CDR3 reads TGTGCCAGCAGCCCCCCATCAGGGGGGTTCACTGAAGCTTTCTTT. Amino acid sequence: CASSPPSGGFTEAFF.

This clonotype was seen a handful of times. The genes are TRBV20-1 and TRBJ2-5; 7 nucleotides line up with TRBD1. CDR3 length equals 15 residues. Looked up from germline, CDR1 is DFQATT and CDR2 is SNEGSKA (reference sequence). Trimming removed 0 bases from V and 1 base from J; junction bases left unmatched: 5. CDR3 bases: TGCAGTGCTAGAGACAGGGGGATCCCCCAAGAGACCCAGTACTTC. Residues: CSARDRGIPQETQYF.

The chain carries TRBV7-2 and TRBJ2-3; D uncertain. V was pared by 0 bases and J by 5 bases, with 6 bases between. Looked up from germline, CDR1 is SGHTA and CDR2 is FQGNSA. CDR3 length: 13 residues. For the CDR3, the DNA is TGTGCCAGCAGCTTAGCGCGGAGAGATACGCAGTATTTT. Translated: CASSLARRDTQYF.

This chain links TRBV5-1 with TRBJ2-1, with a tentative D call TRBD2 (7 bases). Per germline, CDR1 SGHRS and CDR2 YFSETQ. The V end was cut by 4 bases, the J end by 6 bases, with 17 bases between. The CDR3 totals 15 residues. The CDR3 sequence is CASSLGGVGVNEQFF. CDR3 DNA sequence: TGCGCCAGCAGCCTAGGGGGGGTCGGGGTCAATGAGCAGTTCTTC. The full variable domain, its missing parts supplied by reference TRBV5-1 and TRBJ2-1, is KAGVTQTPRYLIKTRGQQVTLSCSPISGHRSVSWYQQTPGQGLQFLFEYFSETQRNKGNFPGRFSGRQFSNSRSEMNVSTLELGDSALYLCASSLGGVGVNEQFFGPGTRLTVL.

This clonotype has at least ten counts. The chain couples TRBV7-6 to TRBJ1-2; D not certain. The CDR3 has 13 residues. CDR1 is SGHVS, CDR2 FNYEAQ, per germline. Between the trimmed V and J ends, which lost 4 bases and 2 bases, there was a span of 8 bases. The chain's CDR3 is CASSSGGNYGYTF. CDR3 DNA sequence: TGTGCCAGCAGCTCAGGAGGGAACTATGGCTACACCTTC.

This clonotype has only a few counts. The V call is TRBV4-1, the J call TRBJ2-1, with D possibly matching TRBD2 (5 bases). This CDR3 is 17 amino acids long. CDR1 is MGHRA, CDR2 YSYEKL, per germline. Trimming took off 3 bases at V and 0 bases at J, with 15 bases between the two ends. CDR3 sequence reads: CASSHSAELRSYNEQFF. The CDR3 DNA reads TGCGCCAGCAGCCACTCAGCGGAGCTACGCTCCTACAATGAGCAGTTCTTC.

The chain has TRBV24-1 and TRBJ2-5, with TRBD1 matching over 11 bases. With 3 bases clipped from V and 1 base from J, the junction kept 3 bases outside the gene matches. Germline CDR1 reads KGHDR; CDR2 reads SFDVKD. This CDR3 comprises 16 residues. The CDR3 sequence: CATSDGTGGSQETQYF. CDR3 coding DNA: TGTGCCACCAGTGATGGGACAGGGGGTTCCCAAGAGACCCAGTACTTC.

For this clonotype: Being one base from a much bigger clone, this may be a read error. The chain joins TRBV2 to TRBJ1-5; possibly TRBD1 for D (5 bases). This CDR3 is 15 amino acids long. CDR1 and CDR2 from the germline V gene are SNHLY and FYNNEI. V lost 5 bases and J lost 6, with 17 bases in between. CDR3 protein: CASSPTTEWCQPQHF. The CDR3 DNA follows: TGTGCCAGCAGTCCGACGACAGAGTGGTGTCAGCCCCAGCATTTT.

The genes are TRBV7-6 and TRBJ2-7; 12 bases fit TRBD2. This CDR3 comprises 17 residues. V was pared by 2 bases and J by 5 bases, with 10 bases of the junction left unmatched. Germline V gene lookup returns CDR1 SGHVS and CDR2 FNYEAQ. CDR3 loop: CASSLSSGGARQNEQYV. DNA of the CDR3: TGTGCCAGCAGCTTATCTAGCGGGGGGGCCCGCCAGAACGAGCAGTACGTC.

The chain has TRBV12-3 or TRBV12-4 and TRBJ1-1; D is possibly TRBD1 (5 bases). The CDR3 sequence is 15 residues long. Trimming stripped 5 bases from V and 6 bases from J, with 19 bases between. The CDR3: CASSLARTPNAEAFF. The CDR3, as DNA: TGTGCCAGCAGTCTGGCTAGGACACCCAACGCTGAAGCTTTCTTT.

This clonotype was detected a few times. J is TRBJ2-1 and V is TRBV12-3 or TRBV12-4, with a possible D match to TRBD2 (5 bases). V was shortened by 4 bases and J by 4 bases, with 8 bases between the two germline ends. The CDR3 is 13 amino acids. The CDR3 DNA is TGTGCCAGCAGTTATCGCGGGTACAATGAGCAGTTCTTC. Its protein product is CASSYRGYNEQFF.

The gene calls are TRBV5-6 and TRBJ2-2, with TRBD1 matching 8 bases. The CDR3 loop spans 17 amino acids. J gave up 1 base and V 10 bases, and 15 bases lay outside the gene matches. Germline V gene sequence: CDR1 SGHDT, CDR2 YYEEEE. CDR3 DNA: TGTGCCTCCAGCTTATGGACAGGGACCGTGAACACCGGGGAGCTGTTTTTT. It is translated as CASSLWTGTVNTGELFF.

The chain carries TRBV24-1 and TRBJ2-3; 7 bases fit TRBD2. The CDR3 is 16 residues long. Germline CDR1 KGHDR, CDR2 SFDVKD. V was pared by 4 bases and J by 8 bases, with 14 bases of the junction left unmatched. In DNA, the CDR3 is TGTGCCACCAGTGACCGGTCGGGGGGACCCCGGGGTACGCAGTATTTT. The encoded protein is CATSDRSGGPRGTQYF.

This clonotype showed up many times. The chain carries TRBV7-2 and TRBJ1-1; the D is unclear. Germline-derived CDR1 and CDR2 are SGHTA and FQGNSA. Trimming took off 1 base at V and 2 bases at J, with 8 bases between the two ends. The CDR3 covers 14 residues. This CDR3 is CASSLDWLNTEAFF. DNA of the CDR3: TGTGCCAGCAGCTTAGATTGGCTAAACACTGAAGCTTTCTTT.

This clonotype was picked up many times. The chain recombines TRBV5-1 with TRBJ2-1; no definite D call. The CDR3 extends over 17 amino acids. V lost 5 bases, J lost 0 bases, and 18 bases lay in between. CDR1 and CDR2 (germline): SGHRS, YFSETQ. CDR3 region: CASSWLVAELSYNEQFF. CDR3 coding DNA: TGCGCCAGCAGTTGGCTAGTGGCGGAACTCTCCTACAATGAGCAGTTCTTC.

This clonotype was seen at least ten times. The chain employs TRBV6-1 and TRBJ1-3; D gene ambiguous. The CDR3 is made up of 15 amino acids. The ends were cut back, 5 bases at V and 0 bases at J, with 11 bases in the middle. Germline CDR1 MNHNS, CDR2 SASEGT. Written as DNA, the CDR3 is TGTGCCAGCAGTCGTTCGGATTCCTCTGGAAACACCATATATTTT. As protein: CASSRSDSSGNTIYF.

This clonotype has a handful of counts. This chain uses TRBV3-1 with TRBJ2-1, with 14 bases fitting TRBD2. The junction had 7 bases not matched to a gene; V was cut back by 3 bases and J by 6 bases. The germline V gene has CDR1 LGHDT and CDR2 YNNKEL (reference sequence). The CDR3 length is 17 residues. CDR3 bases: TGTGCCAGCAGCCAGGTTTGGACTAGCGGGAGGATCAATGAGCAGTTCTTC. It codes for CASSQVWTSGRINEQFF.

This clonotype was seen ten or more times. The chain couples TRBV6-2 or TRBV6-3 to TRBJ2-7, with TRBD1 matching 9 bases. This CDR3 has 14 amino acids. Germline V gives CDR1 MNHEY, CDR2 SVGEGT. V trimming: 6 bases; J trimming: 6 bases; junction bases outside the gene matches: 9. The CDR3 coding sequence is TGTGCCAGCAGCCGGGACAGGGTGGACCGCGAGCAGTACTTC. Its translation: CASSRDRVDREQYF.

In this sample, this clonotype turned up a few times. The chain combines TRBV18 with TRBJ2-7; D call uncertain. CDR3 length: 13 residues. The germline CDR1 and CDR2 sequences are KGHSH and LQKENI. Trimming cost V 2 bases and J 0 bases, with 5 bases left between them. CDR3 sequence (DNA): TGTGCCAGCTCACCAGACACCTCCTACGAGCAGTACTTC. Its translation is CASSPDTSYEQYF.

Only a few counts were recorded for this clonotype. The CDR3 DNA reads TGCAGCACTGGGGCCCATGAAGCTTTCTTT. Translating gives CSTGAHEAFF. This rearrangement joins TRBV29-1 to TRBJ1-1; D possibly corresponds to TRBD1 (5 bases). CDR3 size: 10 residues. Trimming took off 8 bases at V and 7 bases at J, with 11 bases between the two ends. The germline V gene has CDR1 SQVTM and CDR2 ANQGSEA.

There are many counts of this clonotype. The chain links TRBV5-5 to TRBJ2-3, with unresolved D. V gave up 1 base and J gave up 4 bases, with 10 bases separating them. This CDR3 region has 14 residues. Per the germline V gene, CDR1 is SGHKS and CDR2 is YYEKEE (reference sequence). The CDR3 coding sequence is TGTGCCAGCAGCTTGTACCTAGTTCCAGATACGCAGTATTTT. It translates to CASSLYLVPDTQYF.

The rearrangement joins TRBV3-1 to TRBJ2-3; tentative D call: TRBD2 (6 bases). Between the trimmed V and J ends, which lost 3 bases and 1 base, there was a span of 11 bases. The germline V gene has CDR1 LGHDT and CDR2 YNNKEL (reference sequence). The CDR3 consists of 15 residues. The DNA for the CDR3 is TGTGCCAGCAGCCATGAGGGAGGACGCACAGATACGCAGTATTTT. Translation gives CASSHEGGRTDTQYF.

The V call is TRBV18, the J call TRBJ2-7; no definite D call. The V end lost 5 bases, the J end lost 3 bases, and 11 bases lay between the germline ends. The germline V gene has CDR1 KGHSH and CDR2 LQKENI. CDR3 size: 13 residues. The CDR3 loop is CASSTIPFYEQYF. CDR3 nucleotide sequence: TGTGCCAGCTCAACTATCCCCTTCTACGAGCAGTACTTC.

The chain combines TRBV5-1 with TRBJ2-5, with 8 bases fitting TRBD1. This CDR3 has 12 amino acids. Germline values: CDR1 SGHRS, CDR2 YFSETQ. The trim removed 3 bases at V and 7 bases at J, leaving 2 bases unmatched. The CDR3 nucleotides read TGCGCCAGCAGCTCACAGGGGGGGACCCAGTACTTC. This sequence encodes CASSSQGGTQYF.

This clonotype appeared a few times. CDR3 sequence: CASSLRLAGVDEQYF. CDR3 DNA: TGTGCCAGCAGTTTAAGACTAGCGGGAGTCGACGAGCAGTACTTC. The chain carries TRBV9 and TRBJ2-7; 12 bases agree with TRBD2. The CDR3 consists of 15 residues. The V segment lost 5 bases and the J segment 5 bases; nucleotides outside the gene matches: 8. Germline lookup yields CDR1 SGDLS and CDR2 YYNGEE.

There are many counts of this clonotype. The chain joins TRBV5-1 to TRBJ2-1; possibly TRBD1 or TRBD2 for D (6 bases each). V dropped 0 bases and J dropped 8 bases, with 18 bases sitting between them. Germline V gene lookup returns CDR1 SGHRS and CDR2 YFSETQ. This CDR3 has 16 amino acids. The CDR3 DNA is TGCGCCAGCAGCTTGGTGGCTTCGGGGGCGGGCTATGAGCAGTTCTTC. Translating gives CASSLVASGAGYEQFF.